This TCR beta chain was captured by sequencing in a study of cytomegalovirus exposure and HLA in healthy donors. Study summary: Approximately 83 million unique TCRs from HLA-typed donors were held in an early data release. Findings and caveats of the study: V- and J-gene trimming of TCR beta was linked (in a later analysis) to a missense DCLRE1C variant.

Regarding this clone: Its antigen is not known.

The CDR3 contains 14 residues. From germline, CDR1 is SEHNR and CDR2 FQNEAQ (reference sequence). The junction had 1 base not matched to a gene; V was cut back by 0 bases and J by 4 bases. 13 Jbeta primers and 60 Vbeta primers were used for the PCR. TCRdb's copy holds only in-frame clones and misses some; the assay was immunoSEQ multiplex PCR. The table shows 150,000 to 200,000 clones, with around 82% occurring only once. The rearrangement joins TRBV7-9 to TRBJ2-7; TRBD1 agrees at 9 bases. Sequenced: PBMCs. This clonotype originated in a boy aged 2 to 10 in good health and CMV-seronegative. CDR3 coding DNA: TGTGCCAGCAGCTTAGCGACAGGGGGTTACGAGCAGTACTTC. Its translation: CASSLATGGYEQYF.